This TCR beta chain originates from a study of T cells after yellow fever vaccination. As for the study in general: Those fractions that held only low numbers of cells were prepared using the SMART-Seq v4 Ultra Low Input RNA kit.

V gave up 5 bases and J gave up 10 bases, with 14 bases separating them. The CDR3 is 12 residues long. CDR1 is MGHDK, CDR2 SYGVNS, per germline. Study outcomes and limitations: The CD4 compartment and the CD8 compartment contained a small share of clonotypes in common.

With regard to this clonotype: Its antigen is unidentified.

In TCRdb, the 5' RACE reads were re-called with MiXCR into one record per CDR3 protein. The data show 300,000 to 350,000 distinct CDR3 sequences, around 11% seen once. The TCR was taken from a man younger than 35 who received the YFV17D yellow fever vaccine. The material was CD4+ T cells sorted from PBMCs, obtained 45 days after the yellow fever booster vaccination. The chain is built from TRBV25-1 and TRBJ1-1; TRBD1 is a possible D gene (6 bases). In DNA, the CDR3 is TGTGCCAGCAGTTCACAGGGAAACACAGCTTTCTTT. It codes for CASSSQGNTAFF.